Presented here are 5 T cell receptor beta chains from one specimen sequenced in a study of cytomegalovirus exposure and HLA in healthy donors. With 60 Vbeta and 13 Jbeta primers, the PCR was carried out. Only in-frame clones appear in the TCRdb table, and some are missing; sequencing was by immunoSEQ multiplex PCR. The data contain some 40,000 clones, roughly 82% of them singletons. The sequenced material came from PBMCs. The receptors here all came from a woman younger than 35 in good health and CMV-seropositive.

This chain uses TRBV18 with TRBJ2-1; possible D gene TRBD2, 6 bases. Trimming left V 8 bases short and J 2 bases short, with 13 bases between. Germline CDR1 is KGHSH and CDR2 is LQKENI. The CDR3 runs 14 residues. CDR3 in DNA: TGTGCCAGCGGCGGGGAGGCGGCCTACAATGAGCAGTTCTTC. It is translated as CASGGEAAYNEQFF.

This chain joins TRBV7-3 and TRBJ2-1; TRBD2 aligns across 10 bases. This CDR3 region has 15 residues. Germline lookup yields CDR1 SGHTA and CDR2 FQGTGA. V shed 4 bases, J shed 6 bases, and the junction held 6 bases outside the gene matches. CDR3 amino acids: CASSSSGSWGNEQFF. The CDR3 nucleotides are TGTGCCAGCAGCTCTAGCGGGAGCTGGGGCAATGAGCAGTTCTTC.

V gene TRBV25-1 combines with J gene TRBJ2-1, with 8 bases that match TRBD2. This CDR3 is 15 amino acids long. Per germline, CDR1 MGHDK and CDR2 SYGVNS. J gave up 0 bases and V 4 bases, and 2 bases lay outside the gene matches. The CDR3 here is CASSVLADSYNEQFF. CDR3 in DNA: TGTGCCAGCAGTGTACTAGCGGACTCCTACAATGAGCAGTTCTTC.

The V call is TRBV18, the J call TRBJ1-2; TRBD1 matches at 10 bases. V lost 6 bases, J lost 4 bases, and 14 bases stayed unmatched. The CDR3 covers 17 residues. The germline V gene has CDR1 KGHSH and CDR2 LQKENI. CDR3 residues: CASSPLGTGEVSYGYTF. The CDR3 DNA follows: TGTGCCAGCTCCCCCCTGGGGACAGGGGAAGTGAGCTATGGCTACACCTTC.

The chain links TRBV13 to TRBJ1-1; D not certain. This CDR3 has 12 residues. Germline V gives CDR1 PRHDT, CDR2 FYEKMQ (reference sequence). V shed 3 bases and J shed 3 bases, with 5 bases lying between them. The CDR3 DNA sequence: TGTGCCAGCAGCTTCTACTACACTGAAGCTTTCTTT. Amino acids: CASSFYYTEAFF.